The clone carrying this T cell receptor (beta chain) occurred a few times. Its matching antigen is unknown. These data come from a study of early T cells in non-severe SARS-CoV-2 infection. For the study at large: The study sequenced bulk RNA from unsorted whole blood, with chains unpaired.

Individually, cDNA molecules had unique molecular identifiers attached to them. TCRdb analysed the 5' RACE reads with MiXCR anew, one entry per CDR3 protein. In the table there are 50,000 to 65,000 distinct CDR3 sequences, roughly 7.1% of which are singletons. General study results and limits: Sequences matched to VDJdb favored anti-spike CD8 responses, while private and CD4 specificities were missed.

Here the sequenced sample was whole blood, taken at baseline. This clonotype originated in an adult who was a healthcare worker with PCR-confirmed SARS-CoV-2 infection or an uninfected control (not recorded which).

In DNA form, the CDR3 reads TGTGCCAGCAGCTTGGGAGGGGGCAACCAAGAGACCCAGTACTTC. Amino acid sequence: CASSLGGGNQETQYF. The rearrangement uses TRBV5-4 and TRBJ2-5, with 7 nucleotides matching TRBD1. This CDR3 contains 15 residues. The J segment lost 0 bases and the V segment lost 0 bases, leaving 2 bases of the junction unmatched. Germline assignment: CDR1 SGHNT and CDR2 YYREEE (reference sequence).